What follows are 30 T cell receptor beta chains derived from one specimen sequenced in a study of T cells in Graves' hyperthyroidism and ophthalmopathy. The source material, RNA transcripts, was used to amplify TCR beta CDR3 regions. First-round RT-PCR targeting the TCR CDR3 was performed with the HTBI primer set. TCRdb re-analysed the multiplex PCR reads in MiXCR, keeping a single row per CDR3 protein. The sample lists 380,000 or so distinct CDR3 sequences, 14% occurring once. Material: blood. These receptors were collected from a woman in her thirties with Graves' hyperthyroidism.

In its sample, this clonotype was seen many times. The chain employs TRBV28 and TRBJ1-6, with a weak D call TRBD1 (6 bases). The CDR3 totals 12 residues. Trimming pared 10 bases from V and 6 bases from J, leaving 10 bases between. In germline, CDR1 is MDHEN, CDR2 SYDVKM. The CDR3 bases are TGTGCCACCGGACAGAGTAATTCACCCCTCCACTTT. This codes for CATGQSNSPLHF.

The rearrangement uses TRBV2 and TRBJ2-7; possible D gene TRBD1, 5 bases. V dropped 4 bases and J dropped 6 bases, with 16 bases sitting between them. Per germline, CDR1 SNHLY and CDR2 FYNNEI. The CDR3 sequence is 14 residues long. CDR3 residues: CASSALDTGREQYF. The CDR3 DNA follows: TGTGCCAGCAGTGCCCTGGACACCGGGCGCGAGCAGTACTTC.

This clonotype turned up a few times. A much bigger clone sits one base away, suggesting this may be a read error. The V call is TRBV6-1, the J call TRBJ2-1; 10 nucleotides agree with TRBD2. Germline V gives CDR1 MNHNS, CDR2 SASEGT. The CDR3 loop spans 13 amino acids. The CDR3 nucleotides are TGTGCCGGCAGTGGACTAGCGGCCGGTGAGCAGTTCTTC. Translation: CAGSGLAAGEQFF.

This clonotype was counted between two and nine times. The genes are TRBV7-6 and TRBJ2-1, with a tentative D call TRBD2 (7 bases). Trimming left V 3 bases short and J 5 bases short, with 14 bases between. The CDR3 totals 15 residues. Germline loops: CDR1 SGHVS, CDR2 FNYEAQ. CDR3 in amino acids: CASSFGGGPDNEQFF. DNA for the CDR3: TGTGCCAGCAGCTTTGGCGGGGGCCCCGACAATGAGCAGTTCTTC.

The chain recombines TRBV11-1 with TRBJ2-5; 9 bases line up with TRBD2. The V gene end was trimmed by 2 bases and the J gene end by 2 bases; junction bases not matched to a gene: 3. The CDR3 totals 15 residues. Germline values: CDR1 SGHAT, CDR2 FQDESV (reference sequence). CDR3 region: CASSLKREVQETQYF. The CDR3 region has the DNA TGTGCCAGCAGCTTAAAGCGGGAGGTACAAGAGACCCAGTACTTC.

The chain employs TRBV7-3 and TRBJ2-1; weak D call: TRBD1 (6 bases). V lost 4 bases and J lost 3, with 13 bases in between. The CDR3 length is 15 residues. Germline V CDR1 and CDR2: SGHTA, FQGTGA. The CDR3 DNA reads TGTGCCAGCAGCTCTTCTACAGGGAACTACAATGAGCAGTTCTTC. This translates into CASSSSTGNYNEQFF.

This clonotype was observed many times. This chain links TRBV6-1 with TRBJ1-1; 7 bases are a match to TRBD1. Per germline, CDR1 MNHNS and CDR2 SASEGT. The V and J ends lost 7 bases and 5 bases, in that order; junction bases with no gene match: 16. This CDR3 spans 16 amino acids. CDR3 sequence: CASTPPGAQGETEAFF. The CDR3 DNA reads as TGTGCCAGCACTCCCCCGGGGGCTCAGGGGGAGACTGAAGCTTTCTTT.

With regard to this clonotype: Since a much larger clone is just one base distant, this may be a read error. The rearrangement uses TRBV6-1 and TRBJ2-7, with 10 bases that match TRBD2. The germline gives CDR1 MNHNS, CDR2 SASEGT. J gave up 7 bases and V 4 bases, and 7 bases lay outside the gene matches. CDR3 length: 14 residues. The CDR3 DNA sequence: TGTGCCAGCAGTGCGCTAGCGGGAGTCCATGAGCAGTACTTC. As protein: CASSALAGVHEQYF.

The CDR3 sequence is CASSDVWTDANQPQHF. Written as DNA, the CDR3 is TGTGCCAGCAGTGACGTTTGGACAGATGCCAATCAGCCCCAGCATTTT. The chain combines TRBV2 with TRBJ1-5; TRBD1 is a possible D gene (6 bases). Germline assignment: CDR1 SNHLY and CDR2 FYNNEI. The length of the CDR3 is 16 residues. Trimming left V 3 bases short and J 3 bases short, with 15 bases between.

The chain recombines TRBV11-2 with TRBJ2-5, with D possibly matching TRBD2 (6 bases). The CDR3 spans 14 residues. The V end was cut by 4 bases, the J end by 2 bases, with 11 bases between. Germline CDR1 SGHAT, CDR2 FQNNGV. CDR3 nucleotide sequence: TGTGCCAGCAGCTCCAGGGACTGGCAAGAGACCCAGTACTTC. It is translated as CASSSRDWQETQYF.

There are many counts of this clonotype. The V call is TRBV10-3, the J call TRBJ2-3; TRBD1 matches 11 bases. Trimming removed 4 bases from V and 1 base from J; junction bases left unmatched: 10. The germline CDR1 and CDR2 sequences are ENHRY and SYGVKD. This CDR3 has 18 residues. The DNA for the CDR3 is TGTGCCATCAGTGCGGGGACAGGGGGTCTCTTCCGCACAGATACGCAGTATTTT. Amino acid sequence: CAISAGTGGLFRTDTQYF.

This clonotype occurred once. The chain couples TRBV6-5 to TRBJ1-2; the D gene is possibly TRBD1 (5 bases). This CDR3 has 16 amino acids. Between the trimmed V and J ends, which lost 2 bases and 1 base, there was a span of 14 bases. Germline V gives CDR1 MNHEY, CDR2 SVGAGI. DNA of the CDR3: TGTGCCAGCAGTTACGGGGCGGCCCGATTTAACTATGGCTACACCTTC. Amino acid sequence: CASSYGAARFNYGYTF.

The rearrangement links TRBV28 to TRBJ2-6; possible D gene TRBD1, 5 bases. The V end lost 7 bases, the J end lost 0 bases, and 10 bases lay between the germline ends. The CDR3 totals 15 residues. Germline V gene lookup returns CDR1 MDHEN and CDR2 SYDVKM. The CDR3 nucleotides read TGTGCCAGCACATTTGACAGCTCTGGGGCCAACGTCCTGACTTTC. This codes for CASTFDSSGANVLTF.

This rearrangement joins TRBV18 to TRBJ1-2; D is ambiguous. CDR3 size: 13 residues. Germline V gene lookup returns CDR1 KGHSH and CDR2 LQKENI. The V and J ends lost 5 bases and 8 bases respectively, with 15 bases between them. In DNA form, the CDR3 reads TGTGCCAGCTCAGGTCATGCTGCGGGCGGCTACACCTTC. As protein: CASSGHAAGGYTF.

This clonotype was picked up many times. This CDR3 reads CASSLSRGQGASNTQYF. The DNA for the CDR3 is TGTGCCAGCAGCTTATCTCGGGGACAGGGGGCGAGTAATACGCAGTATTTT. The chain recombines TRBV7-8 with TRBJ2-3, with 12 bases aligning to TRBD1. This CDR3 contains 17 residues. V lost 2 bases to trimming and J lost 7 bases; unmatched junction nucleotides: 10. The germline CDR1 and CDR2 sequences are SGHVS and FQNEAQ. The full variable domain, with the rest looked up from reference TRBV7-8 and TRBJ2-3, is GAGVSQSPRYKVAKRGQDVALRCDPISGHVSLFWYQQALGQGPEFLTYFQNEAQLDKSGLPSDRFFAERPEGSVSTLKIQRTQQEDSAVYLCASSLSRGQGASNTQYFGPGTRLTVL.

This clonotype was counted a single time. This may come from a read error, since a much larger clone is one base off. The chain uses TRBV12-5 and TRBJ1-2; D call uncertain. Between the trimmed V and J ends, which lost 3 bases and 5 bases, there was a span of 10 bases. Germline CDR1 and CDR2: LGHNT and FRNRAP. The CDR3 length is 13 residues. The CDR3 DNA reads TGTGCTAGTGGTTTTGGGCGGGGATATGGCTACACCTTC. Protein: CASGFGRGYGYTF. The full variable domain, its missing parts supplied by reference TRBV12-5 and TRBJ1-2, is DARVTQTPRHKVTEMGQEVTMRCQPILGHNTVFWYRQTMMQGLELLAYFRNRAPLDDSGMPKDRFSAEMPDATLATLKIQPSEPRDSAVYFCASGFGRGYGYTFGSGTRLTVV.

This clonotype turned up a few times. The chain joins TRBV18 to TRBJ2-7; TRBD1 or TRBD2 may be the D gene (5 bases each). The CDR3 is 14 amino acids. The germline V and J ends were trimmed by 1 base and 3 bases, with 10 bases remaining between them. Looked up from germline, CDR1 is KGHSH and CDR2 is LQKENI. The CDR3 DNA sequence: TGTGCCAGCTCACCACGGGACGGCAACTACGAGCAGTACTTC. Protein sequence: CASSPRDGNYEQYF.

The genes are TRBV10-3 and TRBJ1-2; D ambiguous. The CDR3 totals 12 residues. CDR1 and CDR2 from the germline V gene are ENHRY and SYGVKD. Trimming pared 4 bases from V and 6 bases from J, leaving 9 bases between. The CDR3 protein is CAISGGWDGYTF. In nucleotides, the CDR3 is TGTGCCATCAGTGGGGGATGGGATGGCTACACCTTC.

The genes are TRBV4-3 and TRBJ2-7, with 11 bases matching TRBD2. Germline V gives CDR1 LGHNA, CDR2 YSLEER. This CDR3 has 16 residues. After removal of 2 bases from V and 3 bases from J, the junction contained 6 bases not matched to a gene. This chain's CDR3 is CASSQNSGRAGYEQYF. CDR3 DNA sequence: TGCGCCAGCAGCCAAAATAGCGGGAGGGCGGGCTACGAGCAGTACTTC.

The chain has TRBV20-1 and TRBJ2-7, with D uncertain. The CDR3 totals 13 residues. CDR1 DFQATT and CDR2 SNEGSKA come from the germline V gene (reference sequence). V lost 3 bases and J 6 bases, leaving 15 bases between the germline ends. CDR3 bases: TGCAGTGCTAGCCGCATTCCGCCGGGCGAGCAGTACTTC. Protein product: CSASRIPPGEQYF.

This clonotype was seen a handful of times. The chain combines TRBV29-1 with TRBJ2-5; 8 bases map to TRBD1. The CDR3 is 13 amino acids. V shed 3 bases, J shed 5 bases, and the junction held 5 bases outside the gene matches. Germline V lookup: CDR1 SQVTM, CDR2 ANQGSEA. CDR3 coding DNA: TGCAGCGTTGACGGACAGGGTCATGAGACCCAGTACTTC. This sequence encodes CSVDGQGHETQYF.

Ten or more counts support this clonotype. CDR3: CASSLRTGRQNEQFF. The CDR3 coding sequence is TGTGCCAGCAGTTTGCGGACAGGGAGGCAAAATGAGCAGTTCTTC. The chain links TRBV12-3 or TRBV12-4 to TRBJ2-1; TRBD1 agrees at 8 bases. This CDR3 spans 15 amino acids. V shed 3 bases, J shed 7 bases, and the junction held 8 bases outside the gene matches.

In its sample, this clonotype was seen many times. This rearrangement joins TRBV11-1 to TRBJ2-5, with D possibly being TRBD2 (6 bases). CDR1 and CDR2 (germline): SGHAT, FQDESV (reference sequence). Trimming removed 6 bases from V and 2 bases from J, with 13 bases in between. The CDR3 extends over 14 amino acids. The CDR3: CASSVLTSQETQYF. CDR3 in DNA: TGTGCCAGCAGTGTATTGACTAGTCAAGAGACCCAGTACTTC.

This clonotype came up a few times. V and J are TRBV29-1 and TRBJ2-7; D unclear. V shed 2 bases and J shed 2 bases, with 4 bases lying between them. The CDR3 spans 11 residues. Germline CDR1 reads SQVTM; CDR2 reads ANQGSEA. CDR3 protein: CSVEQTYEQYF. As DNA, the CDR3 is TGCAGCGTTGAACAAACCTACGAGCAGTACTTC.

This clonotype was detected ten times or more. The rearrangement links TRBV19 to TRBJ2-1; D possibly corresponds to TRBD2 (5 bases). The CDR3 runs 14 residues. The V end was cut by 4 bases, the J end by 4 bases, with 11 bases between. The germline CDR1 and CDR2 sequences are LNHDA and SQIVND (reference sequence). The CDR3 loop is CASSTWESYNEQFF. In nucleotides, the CDR3 is TGTGCCAGTAGTACGTGGGAGAGTTACAATGAGCAGTTCTTC. Variable domain in full (rest from reference TRBV19 and TRBJ2-1): DGGITQSPKYLFRKEGQNVTLSCEQNLNHDAMYWYRQDPGQGLRLIYYSQIVNDFQKGDIAEGYSVSREKKESFPLTVTSAQKNPTAFYLCASSTWESYNEQFFGPGTRLTVL.

Regarding this clonotype: This may stem from a read error, because a much larger clone lies one nucleotide away. Likely a read error: the CDR3 ends without its conserved phenylalanine or tryptophan. J is TRBJ2-5 and V is TRBV5-5; D unclear. Trimming left V 4 bases short and J 0 bases short, with 10 bases between. This CDR3 comprises 14 residues. Germline CDR1 and CDR2: SGHKS and YYEKEE (reference sequence). The CDR3 region has the DNA TGTGCCAGCAGCGACGACCGGGACCAAGAGACCCAGTACTCC. Protein sequence: CASSDDRDQETQYS.

On this clonotype: Possible read error: a much larger clone is one base away. The rearrangement uses TRBV2 and TRBJ1-1; D is perhaps TRBD1 (6 bases). V shed 6 bases and J shed 5 bases, with 19 bases lying between them. Germline CDR1 reads SNHLY; CDR2 reads FYNNEI. The CDR3 extends over 15 amino acids. The CDR3 reads CASRTGGWGRTEAFF. DNA for the CDR3: TGTGCCAGCAGGACAGGTGGGTGGGGTCGGACTGAAGCTTTCTTT. Based on the CDR3 plus reference TRBV2 and TRBJ1-1, the full variable domain is EPEVTQTPSHQVTQMGQEVILRCVPISNHLYFYWYRQILGQKVEFLVSFYNNEISEKSEIFDDQFSVERPDGSNFTLKIRSTKLEDSAMYFCASRTGGWGRTEAFFGQGTRLTVV.

The rearrangement joins TRBV28 to TRBJ1-1; D not certain. Germline V gives CDR1 MDHEN, CDR2 SYDVKM. This CDR3 has 15 amino acids. V was trimmed by 8 bases and J by 7 bases, leaving 23 bases between them. The CDR3 loop is CASLTPPTPPSEAFF. DNA for the CDR3: TGTGCCAGCCTCACCCCCCCCACCCCCCCTAGTGAAGCTTTCTTT.

This clonotype was detected many times. This chain links TRBV6-1 with TRBJ1-1, with a possible D match to TRBD1 (5 bases). CDR1 is MNHNS and CDR2 is SASEGT in the germline V gene. Trimming left V 3 bases short and J 1 base short, with 9 bases between. CDR3 size: 14 residues. The CDR3 reads CASSDRQQNTEAFF. The CDR3 DNA follows: TGTGCCAGCAGTGATCGACAGCAGAACACTGAAGCTTTCTTT.

There are many counts of this clonotype. Here the CDR3 reads CASSPTYGAAMNTEAFF. The CDR3 DNA reads as TGCGCCAGCAGCCCTACATACGGGGCGGCTATGAACACTGAAGCTTTCTTT. The chain is built from TRBV5-1 and TRBJ1-1; tentatively, D is TRBD1 (5 bases). The germline V gene has CDR1 SGHRS and CDR2 YFSETQ. V lost 4 bases, J lost 0 bases, and 19 bases lay in between. The CDR3 runs to 17 residues.